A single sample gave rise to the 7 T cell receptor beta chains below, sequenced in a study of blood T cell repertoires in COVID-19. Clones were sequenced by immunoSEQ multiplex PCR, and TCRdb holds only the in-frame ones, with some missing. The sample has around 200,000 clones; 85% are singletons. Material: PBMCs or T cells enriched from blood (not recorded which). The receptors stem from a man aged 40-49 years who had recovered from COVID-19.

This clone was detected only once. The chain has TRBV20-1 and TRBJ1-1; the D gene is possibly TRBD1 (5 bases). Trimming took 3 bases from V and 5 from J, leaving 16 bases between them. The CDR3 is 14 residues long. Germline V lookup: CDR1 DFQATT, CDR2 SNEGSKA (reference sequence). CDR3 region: CSASRGPGGTEAFF. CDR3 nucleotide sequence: TGCAGTGCTAGTCGGGGCCCGGGGGGGACTGAAGCTTTCTTT.

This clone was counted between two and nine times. Here the CDR3 DNA reads TGTGCCACCAGCAGAGCCGGCGGGAGAATCGGTTACGAGCAGTACTTC. It translates to CATSRAGGRIGYEQYF. This rearrangement joins TRBV15 to TRBJ2-7; 7 nucleotides align to TRBD2. CDR1 is LNHNV, CDR2 YYDKDF, per germline (reference sequence). CDR3 length equals 16 residues. V was clipped by 1 base and J by 4 bases; unmatched bases: 10.

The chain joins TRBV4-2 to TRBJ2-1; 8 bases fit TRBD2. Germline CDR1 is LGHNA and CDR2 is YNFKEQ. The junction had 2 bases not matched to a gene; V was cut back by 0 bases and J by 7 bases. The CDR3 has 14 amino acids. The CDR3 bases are TGTGCCAGCAGCCAAGATCCTAGCGGGAATGAGCAGTTCTTC. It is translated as CASSQDPSGNEQFF.

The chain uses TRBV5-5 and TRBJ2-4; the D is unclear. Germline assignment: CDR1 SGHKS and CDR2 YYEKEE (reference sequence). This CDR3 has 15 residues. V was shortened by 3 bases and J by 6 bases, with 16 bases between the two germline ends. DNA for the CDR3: TGTGCCAGCAGCTCCGAGGCCGTAGCCGGAAACATTCAGTACTTC. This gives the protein CASSSEAVAGNIQYF.

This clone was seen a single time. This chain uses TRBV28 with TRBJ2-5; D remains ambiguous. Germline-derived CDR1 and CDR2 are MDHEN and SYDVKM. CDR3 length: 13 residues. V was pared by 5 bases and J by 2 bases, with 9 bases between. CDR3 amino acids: CASSRTTQETQYF. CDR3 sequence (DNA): TGTGCCAGCAGTAGAACAACACAAGAGACCCAGTACTTC.

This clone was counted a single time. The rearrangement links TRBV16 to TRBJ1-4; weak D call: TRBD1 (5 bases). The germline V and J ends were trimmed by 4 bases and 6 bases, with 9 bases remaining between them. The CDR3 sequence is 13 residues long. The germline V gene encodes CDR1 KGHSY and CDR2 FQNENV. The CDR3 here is CASSRWGDEKLFF. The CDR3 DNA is TGTGCCAGCAGCCGCTGGGGGGATGAAAAACTGTTTTTT.

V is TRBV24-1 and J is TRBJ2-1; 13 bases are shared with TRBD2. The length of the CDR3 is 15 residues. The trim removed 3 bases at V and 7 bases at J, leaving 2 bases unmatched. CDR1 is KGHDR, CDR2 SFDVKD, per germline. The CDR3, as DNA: TGTGCCACCAGTGATGGGACTAGCGGGAAGAATGAGCAGTTCTTC. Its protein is CATSDGTSGKNEQFF.